This T cell receptor (beta chain) came from a study of cytomegalovirus exposure and HLA in healthy donors. PCR amplification relied on 60 Vbeta primers (plus 13 Jbeta primers). Clones were sequenced by immunoSEQ multiplex PCR, and TCRdb holds only the in-frame ones, with some missing. The repertoire holds around 50,000 clones, with approximately 82% as singletons. V shed 5 bases and J shed 4 bases, with 14 bases lying between them. This CDR3 spans 15 amino acids. CDR1 is MDHEN, CDR2 SYDVKM, per germline. The TCR originated in a middle-aged man in good health and CMV-seronegative. Sequencing was performed on PBMCs. V usage is TRBV28 and J usage is TRBJ2-2; D unresolved. The CDR3, as DNA: TGTGCCAGCAGTAACATAAGACGCGGCACCGGGGAGCTGTTTTTT. Protein: CASSNIRRGTGELFF.